This T cell receptor beta chain was observed in a study of T-cell reconstitution after alpha-beta-depleted transplantation in children. Overall study findings and caveats: Recipient T cells and thymic progenitors that survived gave rise to the high TCRbeta diversity observed at day 60 in some patients. T-cell counts and diversity at one year following transplant were attributed mainly to newly produced T cells. Expanded graft clones numbering several hundred reportedly gave rise to alpha-beta T cells about two months after transplant.

This CDR3 is built from 19 residues. The germline V and J ends were trimmed by 3 bases and 7 bases, with 28 bases remaining between them. Points on this clonotype: What it binds is not known.

Molecular barcoding with unique molecular identifiers was used for the TCRbeta library. TCRdb re-called the PCR reads with MiXCR, one entry per CDR3 protein. The sample shows a few hundred thousand distinct CDR3 sequences, about 9.9% of them seen only once. V usage is TRBV12-3 or TRBV12-4 and J usage is TRBJ2-1; tentative D call: TRBD2 (8 bases). The source material was peripheral blood, sampled 180 days after TCRalphabeta/CD19-depleted stem cell transplant. The sequence derives from a male patient aged 2-15 years who had a stem cell transplant for chronic granulomatous disease, so the T cells may come from the graft donor. The CDR3 DNA follows: TGTGCCAGCAGTTTTGTCGGACAGGTGTCGGGAGGGCCGGAGAATGAGCAGTTCTTC. This gives the protein CASSFVGQVSGGPENEQFF.